This TCR beta chain appears in the sequencing data of a study of tumor and adjacent non-tumor tissue in lung cancer. In the case of this clonotype: Antigen specificity is unknown. Mismatch with germline at one junction end may stem from a read error.

The library came from three nested PCR rounds adapted from ARM-PCR protocols. TCRdb passed the multiplex PCR reads through MiXCR, listing each CDR3 protein once. The sample lists 80,000 to 100,000 distinct CDR3 sequences; approximately 80% were seen once. Germline assignment: CDR1 MNHEY and CDR2 SVGAGI. The CDR3 is 14 residues long. RNA was extracted from bulk tissue without any cell sorting. Distant lung tissue was collected more than 3 cm away from the tumor edge. Overall study findings and caveats: Shorter survival was associated with higher TCR diversity in tumors. Significantly higher TCR diversity was found in tumor than normal lung.

This TCR was sampled from a man aged 55-75 years with small cell lung cancer. The V gene is TRBV6-5, the J gene TRBJ1-1, with TRBD1 identical over 7 bases. The sequenced sample was distant non-tumor lung tissue. CDR3: CASRTGRWGTEVFF. CDR3 DNA sequence: TGTGCCAGCAGGACAGGGAGGTGGGGGACTGAAGTTTTCTTT.